This entry lists 23 T cell receptor beta chains sequenced from one sample in a study of radiotherapy plus CTLA-4 blockade in lung cancer. Produced via immunoSEQ multiplex PCR; TCRdb's table is partial and in-frame only. The sample records approximately 32,000 clones, 70% being singletons. The sequences come from peripheral blood, collected from a patient treated with radiotherapy plus ipilimumab. The source is a human donor with non-small cell lung cancer who had stable disease on radiotherapy plus ipilimumab.

The chain joins TRBV7-8 to TRBJ1-2, with TRBD1 identical over 7 bases. CDR1 is SGHVS and CDR2 is FQNEAQ in the germline V gene. Germline trimming cut 1 base from V and 5 bases from J; bases unmatched to any gene: 10. This CDR3 comprises 16 residues. This CDR3 is CASSLGYRGAGYGYTF. The CDR3 DNA reads TGTGCCAGCAGCTTAGGTTACAGGGGAGCTGGGTATGGCTACACCTTC.

The rearrangement uses TRBV7-8 and TRBJ1-5; 11 nucleotides match TRBD1. Germline CDR1 is SGHVS and CDR2 is FQNEAQ. V dropped 0 bases and J dropped 2; count of bases not matched to a gene: 6. This CDR3 contains 18 residues. Here the CDR3 reads CASSLARTGGRGNQPQHF. DNA of the CDR3: TGTGCCAGCAGCTTAGCGCGGACAGGGGGCAGGGGCAATCAGCCCCAGCATTTT.

The genes are TRBV14 and TRBJ2-4; D is unclear. The length of the CDR3 is 15 residues. Trimming removed 0 bases at V and 0 bases at J, with 6 bases between. Germline CDR1 and CDR2: SGHDN and FVKESK. The CDR3 nucleotides read TGTGCCAGCAGCCAAGACTCCATAGCCAAAAACATTCAGTACTTC. Translating it yields CASSQDSIAKNIQYF.

This sequence joins TRBV18 and TRBJ2-3; D gene ambiguous. The CDR3 contains 14 residues. Trimming shortened V by 1 base and J by 5 bases, and 10 bases separated the two germline ends. Germline CDR1 reads KGHSH; CDR2 reads LQKENI. As DNA, the CDR3 is TGTGCCAGCTCACCACGTGCGGTGCAAGATACGCAGTATTTT. Its translation: CASSPRAVQDTQYF. Drawing the rest from reference TRBV18 and TRBJ2-3, the complete variable domain is NAGVMQNPRHLVRRRGQEARLRCSPMKGHSHVYWYRQLPEEGLKFMVYLQKENIIDESGMPKERFSAEFPKEGPSILRIQQVVRGDSAAYFCASSPRAVQDTQYFGPGTRLTVL.

The chain couples TRBV7-2 to TRBJ2-7, with D unclear. Trimming took 3 bases from V and 4 from J, leaving 7 bases between them. The CDR3 runs 12 residues. Germline CDR1 and CDR2: SGHTA and FQGNSA. The CDR3 region has the DNA TGTGCCAGCAGCTTTACAGAGTACGAGCAGTACTTC. Amino acids: CASSFTEYEQYF.

The chain recombines TRBV5-1 with TRBJ2-1; D may be TRBD2 (6 bases). The CDR3 contains 16 residues. Germline values: CDR1 SGHRS, CDR2 YFSETQ. Trimming took off 4 bases at V and 2 bases at J, with 16 bases between the two ends. CDR3 nucleotide sequence: TGCGCCAGCAGCCCCAATCGGGGCGGGACCTACAATGAGCAGTTCTTC. Amino acids: CASSPNRGGTYNEQFF.

The chain has TRBV27 and TRBJ1-2, with 7 bases fitting TRBD1. This CDR3 is built from 13 residues. Germline values: CDR1 MNHEY, CDR2 SMNVEV (reference sequence). The ends lost 4 bases at V and 5 bases at J; junction bases unmatched: 4. CDR3 DNA sequence: TGTGCCAGCAGTTCGGACAGGAGATATGGCTACACCTTC. Translated: CASSSDRRYGYTF.

CDR3 nucleotide sequence: TGTGCCAGCAGTGAAGGGGGACGGATCAATCAGCCCCAGCATTTT. Its protein product is CASSEGGRINQPQHF. V gene TRBV2 combines with J gene TRBJ1-5; tentative D call: TRBD1 (5 bases). Trimming cost V 1 base and J 3 bases, with 10 bases left between them. Germline V gene data show CDR1 as SNHLY and CDR2 as FYNNEI. The CDR3 length is 15 residues.

This chain uses TRBV11-2 with TRBJ2-1; D ambiguous. Germline V gene lookup returns CDR1 SGHAT and CDR2 FQNNGV. CDR3 length: 14 amino acids. Trimming cost V 3 bases and J 0 bases, with 6 bases left between them. CDR3 amino acids: CASSFTSSYNEQFF. In nucleotides, the CDR3 is TGTGCCAGCAGCTTTACAAGCTCCTACAATGAGCAGTTCTTC.

This chain joins TRBV27 and TRBJ2-7; TRBD1 aligns across 9 bases. J gave up 4 bases and V 5 bases, and 9 bases lay outside the gene matches. Germline V gene data show CDR1 as MNHEY and CDR2 as SMNVEV (reference sequence). The CDR3 has 15 residues. CDR3 nucleotides: TGTGCCAGCAGTCCCCAGACAGGGGGATGGTACGAGCAGTACTTC. Protein product: CASSPQTGGWYEQYF.

Regarding this clone: This same CDR3 is encoded by further DNA sequences in the sample. The rearrangement joins TRBV4-2 to TRBJ2-5, with 13 bases fitting TRBD2. The germline V gene encodes CDR1 LGHNA and CDR2 YNFKEQ. The junction had 0 bases not matched to a gene; V was cut back by 1 base and J by 4 bases. CDR3 size: 15 residues. The DNA for the CDR3 is TGTGCCAGCAGCCAAGGGACTAGCGGGAGAGAGACCCAGTACTTC. Amino acids: CASSQGTSGRETQYF.

The CDR3 DNA reads as TGTGCCAGCAGCTTAGTGGAAACCTACGAGCAGTACTTC. As protein: CASSLVETYEQYF. The chain couples TRBV7-2 to TRBJ2-7; D is unresolved. V was clipped by 1 base and J by 2 bases, with 6 bases between them. The CDR3 spans 13 residues. From germline, CDR1 is SGHTA and CDR2 FQGNSA. The whole variable domain, remainder taken from reference TRBV7-2 and TRBJ2-7, is GAGVSQSPSNKVTEKGKDVELRCDPISGHTALYWYRQSLGQGLEFLIYFQGNSAPDKSGLPSDRFSAERTGGSVSTLTIQRTQQEDSAVYLCASSLVETYEQYFGPGTRLTVT.

The chain uses TRBV6-1 and TRBJ2-7; 7 nucleotides align to TRBD1. This CDR3 has 13 amino acids. Germline assignment: CDR1 MNHNS and CDR2 SASEGT. Trimming removed 5 bases from V and 6 bases from J; junction bases left unmatched: 7. CDR3 residues: CASSRQGKREQYF. CDR3 DNA: TGTGCCAGCAGTCGACAGGGTAAACGCGAGCAGTACTTC.

The chain is built from TRBV19 and TRBJ2-1; D possibly uses TRBD1 or TRBD2 (5 bases each). The V end lost 6 bases, the J end lost 5 bases, and 8 bases lay between the germline ends. Germline CDR1 is LNHDA and CDR2 is SQIVND (reference sequence). The CDR3 is 12 residues long. CDR3 sequence: CASRRGHNEQFF. CDR3 sequence (DNA): TGTGCCAGTAGAAGGGGACACAATGAGCAGTTCTTC.

V gene TRBV2 combines with J gene TRBJ1-1, with 8 bases matching TRBD1. The germline CDR1 and CDR2 sequences are SNHLY and FYNNEI. This CDR3 is 14 amino acids long. V was pared by 6 bases and J by 4 bases, with 7 bases of the junction left unmatched. DNA for the CDR3: TGTGCCAGCAGACGGACAGGGCATGGCACTGAAGCTTTCTTT. Protein sequence: CASRRTGHGTEAFF.

This rearrangement joins TRBV19 to TRBJ2-7; TRBD2 matches at 14 bases. V shed 4 bases, J shed 9 bases, and the junction held 14 bases outside the gene matches. Germline V gives CDR1 LNHDA, CDR2 SQIVND (reference sequence). The CDR3 is 17 residues long. The CDR3 nucleotides read TGTGCCAGTAGTAACGGTAACGAGGGACTAGCGGGAGTGACGCAGTACTTC. Protein: CASSNGNEGLAGVTQYF.

This chain links TRBV11-2 with TRBJ2-1, with D possibly being TRBD1 (6 bases). The germline CDR1 and CDR2 sequences are SGHAT and FQNNGV. Trimming took off 5 bases at V and 1 base at J, with 15 bases between the two ends. CDR3 length: 16 residues. The CDR3 spells CASSIIPGQSYNEQFF. DNA of the CDR3: TGTGCCAGCAGCATAATACCGGGACAATCCTACAATGAGCAGTTCTTC.

The V and J genes are TRBV5-8 and TRBJ2-2; 7 bases map to TRBD2. V was pared by 4 bases and J by 4 bases, with 4 bases of the junction left unmatched. This CDR3 has 14 amino acids. Per germline, CDR1 SGHTS and CDR2 YDEGEE. CDR3 DNA: TGTGCCAGCAGCAGCAGGGAGGGCACCGGGGAGCTGTTTTTT. It is translated as CASSSREGTGELFF.

The chain links TRBV4-2 to TRBJ1-1; D is perhaps TRBD1 (6 bases). The CDR3 runs to 19 residues. V lost 3 bases to trimming and J lost 1 base, with 24 bases between them. Germline CDR1 is LGHNA and CDR2 is YNFKEQ. The CDR3 spells CASSQGGNRALRKNTEAFF. The CDR3 region has the DNA TGTGCCAGCAGCCAGGGCGGAAACAGGGCGCTTAGAAAGAACACTGAAGCTTTCTTT.

This clone occurred a few times. The V gene is TRBV14, the J gene TRBJ2-5; 14 bases agree with TRBD2. Germline values: CDR1 SGHDN, CDR2 FVKESK. This CDR3 spans 15 amino acids. The J segment lost 2 bases and the V segment lost 4 bases, leaving 0 bases of the junction unmatched. The CDR3 protein is CASSRTSGRQETQYF. The CDR3 coding sequence is TGTGCCAGCAGCCGGACTAGCGGGAGGCAAGAGACCCAGTACTTC.

This chain connects TRBV29-1 to TRBJ2-7, with 10 bases aligning to TRBD1. Germline CDR1 is SQVTM and CDR2 is ANQGSEA. J was trimmed by 12 bases and V by 2 bases; bases with no gene match: 4. The CDR3 is made up of 11 amino acids. The CDR3 sequence is CSVETGQGLYF. In nucleotides, the CDR3 is TGCAGCGTTGAAACGGGACAGGGGTTGTACTTC.

This clone appeared a few times. The chain employs TRBV6-1 and TRBJ1-5, with D possibly TRBD1 on 6 matching bases. CDR1 MNHNS and CDR2 SASEGT come from the germline V gene. The CDR3 loop spans 15 amino acids. V lost 0 bases, J lost 9 bases, and 15 bases lay in between. CDR3 amino acids: CASSEAMQGMRPQHF. In DNA, the CDR3 is TGTGCCAGCAGTGAAGCGATGCAGGGGATGCGGCCCCAGCATTTT.

The V and J genes are TRBV11-3 and TRBJ2-7, with unresolved D. This CDR3 is 11 amino acids long. The V end lost 5 bases, the J end lost 5 bases, and 7 bases lay between the germline ends. Germline CDR1 is SGHNT and CDR2 is YENEEA. The CDR3: CASSPGDEQYF. CDR3 nucleotides: TGTGCCAGCAGCCCAGGAGACGAGCAGTACTTC.